This passage covers 9 T cell receptor beta chains from one sample sequenced in a study of CXCR3-negative and CXCR3-positive naive CD8 T cells. TRB cDNA was prepared as libraries by UMI-labeled 5' RACE. Using the 5' RACE reads, TCRdb records one entry per CDR3 protein without DNA. The sample's table shows fewer than 80,000 distinct CDR3 sequences. The sequenced sample was naive CXCR3- CD8+ T cells from blood. Documented subset: CD45RO-CCR7+CD27+CD95- naive CD8+ T cells lacking CXCR3 (TNR3-). The source is a human donor in good health. Some clones in this sample may be carry-over from other donors' samples.

The chain has TRBV29-1 and TRBJ1-1; there is no DNA to check the TCRdb D call of TRBD1. Germline V gene data show CDR1 as SQVTM and CDR2 as ANQGSEA. The CDR3 runs 15 residues. The CDR3 reads CSVEGTGKVYDEAFF.

J is TRBJ2-7 and V is TRBV18; TCRdb calls TRBD1, which cannot be checked without DNA. This CDR3 has 12 residues. Germline V gene lookup returns CDR1 KGHSH and CDR2 LQKENI. CDR3: CASSKDRSEQYF. Full variable domain (remainder filled in from reference TRBV18 and TRBJ2-7): NAGVMQNPRHLVRRRGQEARLRCSPMKGHSHVYWYRQLPEEGLKFMVYLQKENIIDESGMPKERFSAEFPKEGPSILRIQQVVRGDSAAYFCASSKDRSEQYFGPGTRLTVT.

V gene TRBV6-4 combines with J gene TRBJ2-1; the D call from TCRdb, TRBD1, cannot be confirmed without DNA. Germline values: CDR1 MRHNA, CDR2 SNTAGT. This CDR3 has 14 amino acids. This chain's CDR3 is CASSGGGDYNEQFF.

The chain links TRBV6-6 to TRBJ2-3. The CDR3 consists of 13 residues. Germline V gene lookup returns CDR1 MNHNY and CDR2 SVGAGI (reference sequence). CDR3 in amino acids: CASSYSETDTQYF.

The rearrangement uses TRBV29-1 and TRBJ2-1; lacking DNA, the TRBD1 call made by TCRdb goes unchecked. This CDR3 is 12 amino acids long. Per germline, CDR1 SQVTM and CDR2 ANQGSEA. Here the CDR3 reads CSVDREYNEQFF.

The V call is TRBV7-2, the J call TRBJ2-2. The germline V gene encodes CDR1 SGHTA and CDR2 FQGNSA. CDR3 size: 16 residues. The chain's CDR3 is CASSLVPRQPPGELFF.

The chain couples TRBV12-3 or TRBV12-4 to TRBJ2-7; TCRdb outputs TRBD1, but without DNA this stays unchecked. The CDR3 sequence is 15 residues long. CDR3 residues: CASSWTGGSAYEQYF.

The chain carries TRBV19 and TRBJ2-1; the D call from TCRdb, TRBD1, cannot be confirmed without DNA. The CDR3 length is 13 residues. Germline lookup yields CDR1 LNHDA and CDR2 SQIVND (reference sequence). The chain's CDR3 is CATLQGTYNEQFF.

V gene TRBV28 combines with J gene TRBJ2-7. The CDR3 is 11 amino acids. Germline V gene data show CDR1 as MDHEN and CDR2 as SYDVKM. CDR3 region: CASLDSYEQYF. Drawing the rest from reference TRBV28 and TRBJ2-7, the complete variable domain is DVKVTQSSRYLVKRTGEKVFLECVQDMDHENMFWYRQDPGLGLRLIYFSYDVKMKEKGDIPEGYSVSREKKERFSLILESASTNQTSMYLCASLDSYEQYFGPGTRLTVT.